This T cell receptor beta chain was profiled in a study of technical replicates of blood from a few donors (dated by TCRdb to between 2016 and 2019). V loses 7 bases, J loses 6 bases, and the germline ends lie 13 bases apart. CDR1 is given as MDHEN and CDR2 as SYDVKM, both from the germline V gene. There are 13 amino acids in the CDR3, from cysteine to phenylalanine inclusive. Only CDR3 DNA remains: 39 bases, in frame from the first base. Libraries were made using the immunoSEQ multiplex PCR assay. The table was pulled from immuneACCESS by TCRdb, which kept in-frame rearrangements only. Such tables lose some clones; where checked, under half of the loss comes from unresolved V genes, and the rest has no known cause. The sample profile shows just under 45,000 clones; around 96% of them were found once. 0.35% to 0.45% of the sample comes from the top ten. With respect to this clone: The antigen it recognizes is unknown. Per-nucleotide qualities are absent, and no much larger clonotype sits a single base away.

The receptor comes from a human donor in good health. The chain links TRBV28 with TRBJ1-5; TRBD1 might be the D gene, on 5 matching bases. Sequenced: T cells isolated from PBMCs. DNA sequence: TGTGCCAGCACACTGGGGCGGGGTCAGCCCCAGCATTTT. This translates into CASTLGRGQPQHF.